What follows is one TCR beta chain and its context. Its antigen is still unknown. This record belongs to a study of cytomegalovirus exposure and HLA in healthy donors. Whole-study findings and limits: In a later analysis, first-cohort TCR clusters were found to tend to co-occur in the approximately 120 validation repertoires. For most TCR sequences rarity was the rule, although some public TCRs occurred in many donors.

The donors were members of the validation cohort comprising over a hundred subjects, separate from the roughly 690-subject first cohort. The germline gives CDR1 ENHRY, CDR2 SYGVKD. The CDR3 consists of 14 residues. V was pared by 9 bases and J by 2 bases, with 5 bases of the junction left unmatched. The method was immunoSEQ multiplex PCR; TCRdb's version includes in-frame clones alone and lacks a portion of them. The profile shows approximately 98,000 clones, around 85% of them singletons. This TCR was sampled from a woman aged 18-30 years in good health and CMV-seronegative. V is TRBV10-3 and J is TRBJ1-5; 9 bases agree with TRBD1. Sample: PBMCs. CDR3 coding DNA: TGTGCCATACGGGACAGGGACGGCAATCAGCCCCAGCATTTT. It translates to CAIRDRDGNQPQHF.